These 5 T cell receptor beta chains were sequenced from one sample in a study of T cell repertoires in cytomegalovirus infection. TCRdb fed the reads into MiXCR, producing one record per CDR3 protein. This sample has 300,000 to 400,000 distinct CDR3 sequences, with 25% found just once. These receptors' antigens are unknown. The sample here was cultured PBMCs, taken from culture after CMV antigen stimulation. Every receptor here comes from a human donor in good health (CMV status not recorded). Some clones in this sample may be carry-over from other donors' samples.

This clonotype was counted ten times or more. The chain has TRBV12-5 and TRBJ2-2; D uncertain. Germline CDR1 LGHNT, CDR2 FRNRAP. The CDR3 has 17 amino acids. Deletions cut 2 bases from V and 7 bases from J, with 20 bases between. The CDR3 DNA follows: TGTGCTAGTGGTTTGCCGCCCCCCAGGAAGGGTCACGGGGAGCTGTTTTTT. Its protein is CASGLPPPRKGHGELFF.

The gene calls are TRBV27 and TRBJ1-5; no clear D. With 3 bases removed from V and 0 bases from J, the gap between germline ends came to 9 bases. Germline V gives CDR1 MNHEY, CDR2 SMNVEV (reference sequence). The CDR3 totals 15 residues. The CDR3 sequence: CASSFAENSNQPQHF. As DNA, the CDR3 is TGTGCCAGCAGTTTTGCGGAGAATAGCAATCAGCCCCAGCATTTT.

This clonotype was seen a handful of times. The chain has TRBV30 and TRBJ1-1, with D possibly being TRBD1 (5 bases). The V end was cut by 5 bases, the J end by 3 bases, with 13 bases between. Germline V lookup: CDR1 GTSNPN, CDR2 SVGIG (reference sequence). There are 13 residues in the CDR3. The DNA for the CDR3 is TGTGCCTGGGGGACTCCTTGGGACACTGAAGCTTTCTTT. Its translation is CAWGTPWDTEAFF.

This clonotype was found a few times. This chain links TRBV12-3 or TRBV12-4 with TRBJ2-3, with D unresolved. V lost 2 bases and J 4 bases, leaving 10 bases between the germline ends. There are 14 residues in the CDR3. This CDR3 is CASSLSPVPDTQYF. CDR3 in DNA: TGTGCCAGCAGTTTATCTCCCGTCCCAGATACGCAGTATTTT.

The gene calls are TRBV4-1 and TRBJ1-3; 10 bases agree with TRBD1. This CDR3 contains 18 residues. Germline lookup yields CDR1 MGHRA and CDR2 YSYEKL. Trimming removed 2 bases from V and 0 bases from J; junction bases left unmatched: 7. The CDR3 spells CASSQPRDRGDSGNTIYF. Written as DNA, the CDR3 is TGCGCCAGCAGCCAACCCCGGGACAGGGGTGACTCTGGAAACACCATATATTTT.